This T cell receptor beta chain was identified during a study of blood T cell repertoires in COVID-19. Overall study: Researchers got acute and convalescent COVID-19 samples from the United States, Italy and Spain. PBMCs, B-cell-depleted T cells, or T cells provided the cDNA or gDNA that made up the material.

Trimming took off 4 bases at V and 9 bases at J, with 17 bases between the two ends. CDR1 and CDR2 (germline): KGHDR, SFDVKD. The CDR3 loop spans 14 amino acids. Authors' processing steps: Researchers report that nucleated cell counts were estimated from reference gene primer amplification. Profiling relied on immunoSEQ multiplex PCR, and the TCRdb table lists in-frame clones only, not all of them. V and J calls and clone size are those listed in that table; D and trimming were worked out from the DNA. There are roughly 77,000 clones in the sample; roughly 78% occur only once, and 4% to 5.5% lies in the top ten.

The receptor's source is a woman between 70 and 85 years old with acute or convalescent COVID-19. The chain recombines TRBV24-1 with TRBJ2-5; possibly TRBD2 for D (6 bases). Sequencing was done on a sample of peripheral blood. The CDR3 here is CATSDPGRRDAQYF. The CDR3, as DNA: TGTGCCACCAGTGACCCGGGACGGCGGGACGCCCAGTACTTC.